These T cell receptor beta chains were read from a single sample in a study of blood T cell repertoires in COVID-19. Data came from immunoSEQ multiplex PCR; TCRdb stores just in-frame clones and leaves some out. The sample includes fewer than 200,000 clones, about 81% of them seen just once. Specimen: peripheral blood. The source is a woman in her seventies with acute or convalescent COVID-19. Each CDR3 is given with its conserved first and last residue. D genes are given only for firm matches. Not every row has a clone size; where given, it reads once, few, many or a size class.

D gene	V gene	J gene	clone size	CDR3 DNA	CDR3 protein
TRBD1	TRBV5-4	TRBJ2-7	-	TGTGCCAGCAGCGAGGGGACAGGGATCAACGAGCAGTACTTC	CASSEGTGINEQYF
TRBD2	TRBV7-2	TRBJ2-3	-	TGTGCCAGCAGCTTAGTAGCACTAGCGGGGACCACGCAGTATTTT	CASSLVALAGTTQYF
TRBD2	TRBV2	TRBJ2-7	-	TGTGCCAGCAGTGACAGTCCCGGGACTAGCGGGAGGGCCAGATCCTACGAGCAGTACTTC	CASSDSPGTSGRARSYEQYF
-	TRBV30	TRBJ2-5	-	TGTGCCTGGAGTCACAGAGAGACCCAGTACTTC	CAWSHRETQYF
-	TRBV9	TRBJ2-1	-	TGTGCCAGCAGCGTAGAAACTAAAAATGAGCAGTTCTTC	CASSVETKNEQFF
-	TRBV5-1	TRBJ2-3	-	TGCGCCAGCAGCCTTGGGTCCACAGCTATCACAGATACGCAGTATTTT	CASSLGSTAITDTQYF
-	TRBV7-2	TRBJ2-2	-	TGTGCCAGCAGCTCGCGACTCGGCGGGGAGCTGTTTTTT	CASSSRLGGELFF
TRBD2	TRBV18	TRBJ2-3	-	TGTGCCAGCTCACCGGGACTAGCGGGCCCCGGTGGCGCAGATACGCAGTATTTT	CASSPGLAGPGGADTQYF
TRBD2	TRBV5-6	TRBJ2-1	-	TGTGCCAGCAGCTTTTCCGGGACTAGGGGGGAGCAGTTCTTC	CASSFSGTRGEQFF
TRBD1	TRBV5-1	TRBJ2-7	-	TGCGCCAGCAGCTCAACGACAGGGGCGTACGGCGAGCAGTACTTC	CASSSTTGAYGEQYF
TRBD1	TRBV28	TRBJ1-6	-	TGTGCCAGCAGCGGAACCGTACAGGGGTGGAATTCACCCCTCCACTTT	CASSGTVQGWNSPLHF
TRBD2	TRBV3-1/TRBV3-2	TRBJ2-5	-	TGTGCCAGCAGCCGAGGGACTAGCGGGAGAGGGGAGACCCAGTACTTC	CASSRGTSGRGETQYF
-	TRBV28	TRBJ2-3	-	TGTGCCAGCAGTGATTTAGCGCCAGATACGCAGTATTTT	CASSDLAPDTQYF
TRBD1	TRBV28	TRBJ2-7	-	TGTGCCAGCAGCCGCCCCGGGACAGGGATAACCTACGAGCAGTACTTC	CASSRPGTGITYEQYF
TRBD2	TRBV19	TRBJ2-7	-	TGTGCCAGTAGTCTTACTAGCGGGGTGGGCCACGAGCAGTACTTC	CASSLTSGVGHEQYF
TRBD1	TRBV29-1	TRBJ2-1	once	TGCAGCGTAAAGCAACAGGGGGCAATTGATGAGCAGTTCTTC	CSVKQQGAIDEQFF
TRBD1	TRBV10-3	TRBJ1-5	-	TGTGCCACCGCCCGGGACAGAAATCAGCCCCAGCATTTT	CATARDRNQPQHF
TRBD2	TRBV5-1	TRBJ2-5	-	TGCGCCAGCAGCAACGGCCTCGCGCTAGCGGGGGGTGAGACCCAGTACTTC	CASSNGLALAGGETQYF
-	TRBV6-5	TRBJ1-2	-	TGTGCCAGCAGTTACTACCCAGGGAACTATGGCTACACCTTC	CASSYYPGNYGYTF
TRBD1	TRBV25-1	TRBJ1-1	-	TGTGCCAGCAGTGAACTGACCGGGACAGGGGCCTTGAACACTGAAGCTTTCTTT	CASSELTGTGALNTEAFF
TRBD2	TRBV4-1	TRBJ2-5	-	TGCGCCAGCAGCCAAGTAGGCGGGAGATTGGAGACCCAGTACTTC	CASSQVGGRLETQYF
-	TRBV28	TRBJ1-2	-	TGTGCCAGCAGTCTCAGGCGGGGAGCAGGCTTCTCCCCTAGTGGCTACACCTTC	CASSLRRGAGFSPSGYTF
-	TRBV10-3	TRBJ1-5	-	TGTGCCATCAGTGAGTCGACAGAAGATCAGCCCCAGCATTTT	CAISESTEDQPQHF
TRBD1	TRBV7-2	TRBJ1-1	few	TGTGCCAGCAGCCCCCGGGACAGGGGGACTGAAGCTTTCTTT	CASSPRDRGTEAFF
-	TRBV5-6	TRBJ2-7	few	TGTGCCAGCAGCTGGCGCACGCTCGGACAGATGAGAACCTACGAGCAGTACTTC	CASSWRTLGQMRTYEQYF
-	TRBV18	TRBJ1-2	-	TGTGCCAGCTCACCTACAGGGAAGGACTATGGCTACACCTTC	CASSPTGKDYGYTF
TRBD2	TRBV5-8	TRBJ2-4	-	TGTGCCAGCAGCCTGGGGAGGGAGGGGCAAAACATTCAGTACTTC	CASSLGREGQNIQYF
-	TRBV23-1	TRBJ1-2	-	TGCGCCAGCAGTCAATCGAGCCCCTCAGGGCCTCGTAACTATGGCTACACCTTC	CASSQSSPSGPRNYGYTF
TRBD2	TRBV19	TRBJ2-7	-	TGTGCCAGTAGTGCCCCGGGGGGGGTAGCCTACGAGCAGTACTTC	CASSAPGGVAYEQYF
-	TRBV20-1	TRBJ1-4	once	TGCAGTATCAGGGGCTCCGAAAAACTGTTTTTT	CSIRGSEKLFF
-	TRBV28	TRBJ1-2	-	TGTGCCAGCAGTCAAGAGGCAGGGAGCTACACCTTC	CASSQEAGSYTF
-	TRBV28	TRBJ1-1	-	TGTGCCAGCAGTTTGCTCTACACAGGCGGCACGCCTTTGACTGAAGCTTTCTTT	CASSLLYTGGTPLTEAFF
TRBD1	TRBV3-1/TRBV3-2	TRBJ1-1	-	TGTGCCAGCAGCCAAGAGATGGCGACAGGGGTGGATGCTTTCTTT	CASSQEMATGVDAFF
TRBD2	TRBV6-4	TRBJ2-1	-	TGTGCCAGCAGTGGGACTAGCGGGAGGATCAGTGAGCAGTTCTTC	CASSGTSGRISEQFF
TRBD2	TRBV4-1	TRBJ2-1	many	TGCGCCAGCAGCCAAGACTCCAGCGGGAGAGTGGATGAGCAGTTCTTC	CASSQDSSGRVDEQFF
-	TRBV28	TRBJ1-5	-	TGTGCCAGCAGGCCTCCTACCCAGCCCCAGCATTTT	CASRPPTQPQHF
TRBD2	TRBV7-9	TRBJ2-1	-	TGTGCCAGCAGCTTAGGCTCGGGAGGGTCATACAATGAGCAGTTCTTC	CASSLGSGGSYNEQFF
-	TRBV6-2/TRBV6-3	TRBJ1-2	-	TGTGCCAGCAGTCGGACGGGATCCCGGTATGGCTACACCTTC	CASSRTGSRYGYTF
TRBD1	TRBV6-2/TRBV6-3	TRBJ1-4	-	TGTGCCAGCAGCCCCGGGACAGGGAATGAAAAACTGTTTTTT	CASSPGTGNEKLFF
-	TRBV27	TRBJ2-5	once	TGTGCCAGCACCGCGCATGAGACCCAGTACTTC	CASTAHETQYF
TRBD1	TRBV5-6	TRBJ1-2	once	TGTGCCAGCAGCCTTTATACAGGGGGTCGGGGCTACACCTTC	CASSLYTGGRGYTF
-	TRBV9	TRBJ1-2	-	TGTGCCAGCAGCGTAGTAAACAGGAGAGGCTACACCTTC	CASSVVNRRGYTF
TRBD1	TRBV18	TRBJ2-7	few	TGTGCCAGCTCACTGCATCCGGGACAGGGGGCAGGCGAGCAGTACTTC	CASSLHPGQGAGEQYF
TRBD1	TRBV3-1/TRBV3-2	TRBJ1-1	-	TGTGCCAGCAGCCCAGCCGACAGGGGCTTGGGGAACACTGAAGCTTTCTTT	CASSPADRGLGNTEAFF
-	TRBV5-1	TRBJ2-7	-	TGCGCCAGCAGCTTGGGACACGACGAGCAGTACTTC	CASSLGHDEQYF
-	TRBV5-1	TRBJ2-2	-	TGCGCCAGCAGCTTGAGTGACTTCGGGGAGCTGTTTTTT	CASSLSDFGELFF
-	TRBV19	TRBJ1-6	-	TGTGCCAGTAGTATTCAGGGGAATAATTCACCCCTCCACTTT	CASSIQGNNSPLHF
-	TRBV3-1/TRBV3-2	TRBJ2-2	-	TGTGCCAGCAGCCGCTCCCTATCCACCGGGGAGCTGTTTTTT	CASSRSLSTGELFF
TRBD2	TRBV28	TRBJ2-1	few	TGTGCCAGCAGTTTCATAGGACTAGCGGGAGCCCCAGAGCAGTTCTTC	CASSFIGLAGAPEQFF
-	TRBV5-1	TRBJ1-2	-	TGCGCCAGCAGCTTTGGACCGGGGGAAGCATATGGCTACACCTTC	CASSFGPGEAYGYTF
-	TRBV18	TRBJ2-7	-	TGTGCCAGCTCACCTCGGACACCATCCTACGAGCAGTACTTC	CASSPRTPSYEQYF
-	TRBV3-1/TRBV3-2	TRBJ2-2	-	TGTGCCAGCAGCCCCGCGGCCGGGGAGCTGTTTTTT	CASSPAAGELFF
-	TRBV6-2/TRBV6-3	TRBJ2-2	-	TGTGCCAGCAGTTGGGCGGGACGCTACACCGGGGAGCTGTTTTTT	CASSWAGRYTGELFF
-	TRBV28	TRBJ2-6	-	TGTGCCAGCAGTCTCGGGGGGCCTGGGGCCAACGTCCTGACTTTC	CASSLGGPGANVLTF
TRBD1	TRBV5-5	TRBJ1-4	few	TGTGCCAGCAGCCAAACAGGGGGCTTTAATGAAAAACTGTTTTTT	CASSQTGGFNEKLFF
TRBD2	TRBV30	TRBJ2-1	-	TGTGCCTGGAGTGTACTAGCGGGGGAGACCCAGCAGTTCTTC	CAWSVLAGETQQFF
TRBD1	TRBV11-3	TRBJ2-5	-	TGTGCCAGCAGCTTATCTCCGAACAGGGGAGAGACCCAGTACTTC	CASSLSPNRGETQYF
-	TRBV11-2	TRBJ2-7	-	TGTGCCAGCAGCTTAGCGGGAATCAGCTACGAGCAGTACTTC	CASSLAGISYEQYF
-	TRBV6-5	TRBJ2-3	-	TGTGCCAGCAGAGGCGGGGCCGGCACAGATACGCAGTATTTT	CASRGGAGTDTQYF
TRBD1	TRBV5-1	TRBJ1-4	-	TGCGCCAGCAGCTTGCGGGGACAGGGGAATGAAAAACTGTTTTTT	CASSLRGQGNEKLFF